This TCR beta chain came from a study of T cell responses to AZD1222 COVID-19 vaccine. Study results and caveats: Baseline seropositives among AZD1222 recipients totaled only six or seven. There were repertoire samples only from the period after the peak T cell response. Following two doses of AZD1222, Spike-specific TCR breadth and depth rose.

Method: immunoSEQ multiplex PCR; TCRdb's copy keeps in-frame clones and lacks some. The sample has some 200,000 clones, approximately 92% seen once. This clone was picked up one time. What it binds is not known. The CDR3 is 17 amino acids. The V end lost 5 bases, the J end lost 2 bases, and 21 bases lay between the germline ends. This clonotype was sampled from an adult who received the MenACWY meningococcal vaccine as a control. The chain is built from TRBV23-1 and TRBJ2-5, with unresolved D. TRBV23-1 belongs to the ORF category, with a function that is uncertain. The sample in question was peripheral blood, obtained 28 days after the second dose of the MenACWY control vaccine. The CDR3 DNA reads TGCGCCAGCAGTACCCCCTTCTGTGGTGTGGGACAAGAGACCCAGTACTTC. Its protein product is CASSTPFCGVGQETQYF.